This TCR beta chain was obtained from a study of blood T cell repertoires in COVID-19. Generated by immunoSEQ multiplex PCR, the TCRdb table keeps only in-frame clones and is missing some. Of over 150,000 clones listed, about 80% are singletons. V was trimmed by 1 base and J by 5 bases, leaving 7 bases between them. The germline V gene encodes CDR1 LGHDT and CDR2 YNNKEL (reference sequence). CDR3 length equals 13 residues. Sequencing was carried out using peripheral blood. This sequence joins TRBV3-1 (or the pseudogene TRBV3-2) and TRBJ2-3, with D unclear. This TCR derives from a human donor with acute or convalescent COVID-19. The donor label of this sample is uncertain. The CDR3 DNA sequence: TGTGCCAGCAGCCAAGGAGTAGTAGATACGCAGTATTTT. It encodes CASSQGVVDTQYF.